These 13 T cell receptor beta chains originate from one sample sequenced in a study of blood T cells in healthy people across ages. Combining a sample-barcoded 5' primer with a J-beta primer mix, a second PCR ran for 7 to 11 cycles. One entry per CDR3 protein, called by TCRdb with MiXCR from the 5' RACE reads. The table shows hundreds of thousands of distinct CDR3 sequences, with 29% occurring only once. Material: blood. The receptors shown here come from an elderly woman in good health.

About this clonotype: Sequence at one end of the junction differs from germline and may be a read error. The chain uses TRBV2 and TRBJ2-3; 12 bases are shared with TRBD2. This CDR3 has 17 residues. Looked up from germline, CDR1 is SNHLY and CDR2 is FYNNEI. CDR3 protein: CACSDDLAGGGTDTQYF. CDR3 bases: TGTGCCTGCAGCGACGACCTAGCGGGGGGGGGCACAGATACGCAGTATTTT.

A few counts support this clonotype. This rearrangement joins TRBV6-1 to TRBJ2-6, with D perhaps being TRBD1 or TRBD2 (5 bases each). Trimming left V 5 bases short and J 2 bases short, with 19 bases between. Looked up from germline, CDR1 is MNHNS and CDR2 is SASEGT. The CDR3 length is 18 residues. The CDR3 loop reads CASSRRGQISPGANVLTF. CDR3 DNA: TGTGCCAGCAGTAGACGGGGCCAGATCTCACCTGGGGCCAACGTCCTGACTTTC.

Notes on this clonotype: This may come from a read error, since a much larger clone is one base off. J is TRBJ1-2 and V is TRBV11-2, with D uncertain. Germline assignment: CDR1 SGHAT and CDR2 FQNNGV. Trimming shortened V by 0 bases and J by 8 bases, and 10 bases separated the two germline ends. This CDR3 contains 13 residues. The CDR3 bases are TGTGCCAGCAGCTTAGAGGATCGCACCGGCTACACCTTC. It yields the protein CASSLEDRTGYTF.

The J gene is TRBJ2-1, the V gene TRBV7-6; 14 bases align to TRBD2. CDR1 and CDR2 from the germline V gene are SGHVS and FNYEAQ. The CDR3 sequence is 16 residues long. With 5 bases clipped from V and 7 bases from J, the junction kept 7 bases outside the gene matches. The CDR3 DNA follows: TGTGCCAGCAGCCGCGGGACTAGCGGGGGTTGGAATGAGCAGTTCTTC. Translation: CASSRGTSGGWNEQFF.

The sample holds many counts of this clonotype. This chain uses TRBV5-1 with TRBJ2-7; TRBD1 or TRBD2 may be the D gene (5 bases each). V lost 6 bases, J lost 1 base, and 14 bases lay in between. Germline values: CDR1 SGHRS, CDR2 YFSETQ. The CDR3 is made up of 14 amino acids. CDR3 protein: CASKQWGTSYEQYF. For the CDR3, the DNA is TGCGCCAGCAAGCAGTGGGGGACGTCCTACGAGCAGTACTTC.

This chain links TRBV24-1 with TRBJ2-5, with 8 bases identical to TRBD1. V trimming: 4 bases; J trimming: 1 base; junction bases outside the gene matches: 4. The CDR3 is made up of 15 amino acids. Looked up from germline, CDR1 is KGHDR and CDR2 is SFDVKD. For the CDR3, the DNA is TGTGCCACCAGTGAGGCAGGGGGCCCCCAAGAGACCCAGTACTTC. Translating gives CATSEAGGPQETQYF.

The sample holds many counts of this clonotype. The chain carries TRBV28 and TRBJ2-7, with 8 bases that match TRBD1. The CDR3 length is 15 residues. Germline V gene sequence: CDR1 MDHEN, CDR2 SYDVKM. The trim removed 3 bases at V and 2 bases at J, leaving 6 bases unmatched. CDR3 DNA sequence: TGTGCCAGCAGTTTTTCACAGGGGGTAGCCTACGAGCAGTACTTC. Amino acids: CASSFSQGVAYEQYF.

The chain combines TRBV20-1 with TRBJ2-1; D may be TRBD1 (7 bases). The CDR3 is 12 amino acids. The V gene's germline CDR1 is DFQATT and CDR2 SNEGSKA (reference sequence). Deletions cut 7 bases from V and 5 bases from J, with 12 bases between. CDR3 amino acids: CSGGGGNNEQFF. CDR3 sequence (DNA): TGCAGTGGAGGGGGCGGGAACAATGAGCAGTTCTTC.

The rearrangement uses TRBV7-9 and TRBJ2-2, with D perhaps TRBD2 (6 bases). This CDR3 is built from 16 residues. Per the germline V gene, CDR1 is SEHNR and CDR2 is FQNEAQ (reference sequence). The V end was cut by 7 bases, the J end by 0 bases, with 15 bases between. The CDR3 loop is CASIWGVPANTGELFF. In nucleotides, the CDR3 is TGTGCCAGCATCTGGGGGGTCCCCGCGAACACCGGGGAGCTGTTTTTT. Full variable domain (outside the CDR3, taken from reference TRBV7-9 and TRBJ2-2): DTGVSQNPRHKITKRGQNVTFRCDPISEHNRLYWYRQTLGQGPEFLTYFQNEAQLEKSRLLSDRFSAERPKGSFSTLEIQRTEQGDSAMYLCASIWGVPANTGELFFGEGSRLTVL.

This clonotype was recorded at least ten times. The V gene is TRBV28, the J gene TRBJ1-2; D gene unclear. The length of the CDR3 is 15 residues. Germline CDR1 is MDHEN and CDR2 is SYDVKM. V lost 4 bases and J 2 bases, leaving 14 bases between the germline ends. CDR3 in DNA: TGTGCCAGCAGTTCTCGGGGTGCGGAAAACTATGGCTACACCTTC. This translates into CASSSRGAENYGYTF.

In this sample, this clonotype turned up a few times. The genes are TRBV30 and TRBJ2-1; D may match TRBD1 or TRBD2 (5 bases each). CDR1 GTSNPN and CDR2 SVGIG come from the germline V gene (reference sequence). V was cut by 8 bases and J by 9 bases, with 17 bases left in between. CDR3 length equals 12 residues. The CDR3 spells CAGTPSGGEQFF. CDR3 nucleotide sequence: TGTGCCGGTACACCGAGTGGGGGTGAGCAGTTCTTC. The full variable domain, its missing parts supplied by reference TRBV30 and TRBJ2-1, is SQTIHQWPATLVQPVGSPLSLECTVEGTSNPNLYWYRQAAGRGLQLLFYSVGIGQISSEVPQNLSASRPQDRQFILSSKKLLLSDSGFYLCAGTPSGGEQFFGPGTRLTVL.

This clonotype was detected many times. The J gene is TRBJ1-5, the V gene TRBV6-1; no clear D. The CDR3 runs 13 residues. Trimming removed 8 bases at V and 3 bases at J, with 11 bases between. Per the germline V gene, CDR1 is MNHNS and CDR2 is SASEGT. CDR3 DNA: TGTGCCAGCTCACGTGGGTTCAATCAGCCCCAGCATTTT. It codes for CASSRGFNQPQHF.

This clonotype was detected ten times or more. The chain links TRBV14 to TRBJ1-2; D unresolved. Germline CDR1 is SGHDN and CDR2 is FVKESK. This CDR3 spans 12 amino acids. V was trimmed by 3 bases and J by 8 bases, leaving 10 bases between them. In nucleotides, the CDR3 is TGTGCCAGCAGCCAGGACCGGAGAGGCTACACCTTC. Protein product: CASSQDRRGYTF.